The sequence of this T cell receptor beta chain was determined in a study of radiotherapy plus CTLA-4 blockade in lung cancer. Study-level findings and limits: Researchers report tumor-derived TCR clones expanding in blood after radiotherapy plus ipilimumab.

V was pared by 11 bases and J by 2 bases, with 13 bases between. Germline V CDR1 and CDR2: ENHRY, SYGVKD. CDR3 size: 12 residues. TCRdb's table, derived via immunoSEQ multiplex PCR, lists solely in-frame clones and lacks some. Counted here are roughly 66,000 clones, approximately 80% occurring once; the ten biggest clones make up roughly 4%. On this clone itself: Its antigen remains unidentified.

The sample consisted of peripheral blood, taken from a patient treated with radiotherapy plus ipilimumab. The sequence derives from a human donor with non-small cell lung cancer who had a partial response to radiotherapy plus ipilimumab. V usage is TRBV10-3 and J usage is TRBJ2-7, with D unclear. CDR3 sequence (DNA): TGTGCCTGCCGCGAGGAGACCTACGAGCAGTACTTC. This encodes CACREETYEQYF.